This T cell receptor (beta chain) originates from a study of blood T cell repertoires in COVID-19. The wider study: T cells, B-cell-depleted T cells, or PBMCs provided the cDNA or gDNA that served as material.

V was clipped by 7 bases and J by 6 bases, with 10 bases between them. The CDR3 is made up of 12 amino acids. Authors' processing steps: By means of reference gene primer amplification, nucleated cell counts were estimated. Produced via immunoSEQ multiplex PCR; TCRdb's table is partial and in-frame only. The D gene and trimming were derived from the DNA, and the V and J assignments and clone size from that table. The repertoire includes around 150,000 clones, 65% to 90% of them detected once, and roughly 7% sits in the top ten. This clonotype originated in a woman between 35 and 50 years old with COVID-19, enrolled during active disease. The sequenced material came from peripheral blood. The V gene is TRBV12-3 or TRBV12-4, the J gene TRBJ1-5; a weak D match, TRBD1 (5 bases). The CDR3 region is CASTRGGQPQHF. The DNA for the CDR3 is TGTGCCAGCACGAGGGGAGGTCAGCCCCAGCATTTT.